This T cell receptor (beta chain) was observed in a study of regulatory T cells in long-lasting Graves disease. Findings and caveats of the study: Persistent Graves' patients showed reduced TCR diversity versus newly diagnosed patients. With persistent disease, TRBV28, TRBJ1-2 and TRBJ2-5 were the favored segments.

The V gene end was trimmed by 2 bases and the J gene end by 3 bases; junction bases not matched to a gene: 3. There are 15 residues in the CDR3. Germline lookup yields CDR1 LGHNA and CDR2 YSLEER. To note about this clonotype: Its antigen is as yet unknown.

Researchers made TCR beta libraries by using iRepertoire HTBI primers and running Arm-PCR on CDR3 regions. TCRdb processed the multiplex PCR reads anew with MiXCR; each CDR3 protein has one entry. The sample lists around 420,000 distinct CDR3 sequences, about 15% occurring once. Time point given: newly diagnosed GD, antithyroid drugs for less than 3 months. Researchers made the TCR library from RNA that was extracted from PBMCs. The sample also formed part of further work on T cells in Graves' hyperthyroidism and ophthalmopathy. Turning to that study: The primer set for the first-round RT-PCR of the TCR CDR3 was HTBI.

The V and J genes are TRBV4-3 and TRBJ2-1; TRBD1 matches at 8 bases. The sequence derives from a middle-aged woman with Graves disease. The specimen was peripheral blood mononuclear cells (PBMCs), collected at new diagnosis, from a patient treated with antithyroid drugs. The CDR3 sequence is CASSQSGTGYNEQFF. Here the CDR3 DNA reads TGCGCCAGCAGCCAATCCGGGACAGGCTACAATGAGCAGTTCTTC.